The 8 T cell receptor beta chains given below trace back to one sample, sequenced in a study of blood T cells in healthy people across ages. A sample-barcoded 5' primer and a J-beta primer mix were used in a second PCR of roughly 7 to 12 cycles. TCRdb re-analysed the 5' RACE reads in MiXCR, keeping a single row per CDR3 protein. The sample yields about 570,000 distinct CDR3 sequences, approximately 27% seen once. Source material: blood. All receptors come from a woman between 65 and 79 years old in good health.

This clonotype was found a few times. The rearrangement links TRBV5-1 to TRBJ1-4; 10 nucleotides match TRBD1. With V trimmed by 2 bases and J by 7 bases, 5 bases remained unmatched. CDR3 length equals 15 residues. CDR1 and CDR2 (germline): SGHRS, YFSETQ. The CDR3 DNA sequence: TGCGCCAGCAGCTTCGGACAGGGGGTCGGTGAAAAACTGTTTTTT. Its translation is CASSFGQGVGEKLFF.

The CDR3, as DNA: TGTGCCAGCAGCTTAATGGGGGGCGGCTATGGCTACACCTTC. Translating it yields CASSLMGGGYGYTF. The chain uses TRBV7-2 and TRBJ1-2; TRBD1 is a possible D gene (6 bases). The CDR3 is made up of 14 amino acids. CDR1 is SGHTA, CDR2 FQGNSA, per germline. Trimming left V 2 bases short and J 4 bases short, with 11 bases between.

The table lists this clonotype with a few counts. The chain carries TRBV4-3 and TRBJ2-7; 9 bases align to TRBD1. The germline V gene has CDR1 LGHNA and CDR2 YSLEER. V shed 1 base, J shed 2 bases, and the junction held 9 bases outside the gene matches. CDR3 size: 17 residues. The CDR3 reads CASSQGATGGSPYEQYF. The DNA of the CDR3 is TGCGCCAGCAGCCAAGGGGCGACAGGGGGAAGCCCCTACGAGCAGTACTTC.

This clonotype was counted many times. This chain uses TRBV28 with TRBJ2-5; D remains unclear. V shed 5 bases and J shed 3 bases, with 10 bases lying between them. This CDR3 has 13 residues. CDR1 is MDHEN and CDR2 is SYDVKM in the germline V gene. CDR3 nucleotides: TGTGCCAGCAGTGGACGGTCAAAAGAGACCCAGTACTTC. Translating it yields CASSGRSKETQYF.

This clonotype was observed a handful of times. The chain carries TRBV11-3 and TRBJ2-1; the match to TRBD2 covers 16 bases. The germline gives CDR1 SGHNT, CDR2 YENEEA. The CDR3 is 17 residues long. V lost 8 bases to trimming and J lost 9 bases; unmatched junction nucleotides: 13. CDR3 sequence reads: CASGGPPGTSGGGEQFF. The CDR3 DNA is TGTGCCAGCGGAGGTCCCCCCGGGACTAGCGGGGGGGGTGAGCAGTTCTTC.

The chain is built from TRBV4-1 and TRBJ2-3; maybe TRBD2 (6 bases). Germline V CDR1 and CDR2: MGHRA, YSYEKL. This CDR3 spans 14 amino acids. Trimming removed 3 bases at V and 10 bases at J, with 17 bases between. The CDR3 region has the DNA TGCGCCAGCAGCCAGGCGGGGTCCGGGACTCCGCAGTATTTT. As protein: CASSQAGSGTPQYF.

This chain joins TRBV24-1 and TRBJ2-7, with D possibly being TRBD1 (6 bases). CDR1 KGHDR and CDR2 SFDVKD come from the germline V gene. This CDR3 region has 13 residues. Between the trimmed V and J ends, which lost 5 bases and 7 bases, there was a span of 14 bases. The CDR3 bases are TGTGCCACCAGTGGGGGACACCTTCTAGAGCAGTACTTC. It yields the protein CATSGGHLLEQYF.

A few counts support this clonotype. The genes are TRBV20-1 and TRBJ2-1; TRBD2 agrees at 9 bases. This CDR3 has 15 amino acids. CDR1 and CDR2 from the germline V gene are DFQATT and SNEGSKA (reference sequence). Trimming cost V 0 bases and J 9 bases; bases outside gene matches: 9. The CDR3 reads CSARDRRGGWSEQFF. The CDR3 nucleotides are TGCAGTGCTAGAGACCGGCGGGGGGGCTGGAGTGAGCAGTTCTTC.